A selection of T cell receptor beta chains follows, all from one sample in a study of OX40 agonist ivuxolimab in advanced cancers. Here immunoSEQ multiplex PCR was the method, and the copy in TCRdb shows in-frame clones only, minus some. The data show tens of thousands of clones, roughly nine tenths seen once. The sample was CD4+ or CD8+ T cells sorted from blood, taken in a trial of the OX40 agonist ivuxolimab. These receptors were taken from an adult with an advanced solid tumor such as melanoma, head and neck, liver or kidney cancer. CDR3s include the opening cysteine and the closing phenylalanine or tryptophan. D genes are given only for firm matches. The listing skips clone size in some rows; elsewhere it reads once, few, many or a size class.

clone_size: NA; j_call: TRBJ2-1; d_call: TRBD2; v_call: TRBV25-1; cdr3_aa: CASSGEAGGLYNEQFF; cdr3_nt: TGTGCCAGCAGTGGGGAAGCGGGGGGGCTCTACAATGAGCAGTTCTTC
clone_size: NA; j_call: TRBJ2-1; d_call: TRBD2; v_call: TRBV5-1; cdr3_aa: CASSPGLAGFNEQFF; cdr3_nt: TGCGCCAGCAGCCCTGGACTAGCGGGGTTCAATGAGCAGTTCTTC
clone_size: once; j_call: TRBJ2-7; d_call: NA; v_call: TRBV18; cdr3_aa: CASSEGSGAPYEQYF; cdr3_nt: TGTGCCAGCTCAGAGGGATCAGGGGCCCCCTACGAGCAGTACTTC
clone_size: NA; j_call: TRBJ2-5; d_call: NA; v_call: TRBV2; cdr3_aa: CASSRQGLYQETQYF; cdr3_nt: TGTGCCAGCAGTCGCCAGGGATTGTACCAAGAGACCCAGTACTTC
clone_size: NA; j_call: TRBJ2-4; d_call: TRBD2; v_call: TRBV2; cdr3_aa: CASSTGLAGVGKNIQYF; cdr3_nt: TGTGCCAGCAGCACTGGACTAGCGGGGGTTGGCAAAAACATTCAGTACTTC
clone_size: NA; j_call: TRBJ1-3; d_call: NA; v_call: TRBV7-9; cdr3_aa: CASSTRTVGRSTIYF; cdr3_nt: TGTGCCAGCAGCACTCGGACAGTAGGCCGGAGCACCATATATTTT
clone_size: NA; j_call: TRBJ2-4; d_call: TRBD1; v_call: TRBV5-1; cdr3_aa: CASSLAVTGAKNIQYF; cdr3_nt: TGCGCCAGCAGCTTGGCCGTGACAGGGGCCAAAAACATTCAGTACTTC
clone_size: once; j_call: TRBJ2-5; d_call: NA; v_call: TRBV2; cdr3_aa: CASRMTAETQYF; cdr3_nt: TGTGCCAGCAGGATGACAGCAGAGACCCAGTACTTC
clone_size: NA; j_call: TRBJ2-1; d_call: TRBD2; v_call: TRBV7-9; cdr3_aa: CASNAGLLAGEYNEQFF; cdr3_nt: TGTGCCAGCAACGCAGGCCTACTAGCGGGGGAATACAATGAGCAGTTCTTC
clone_size: NA; j_call: TRBJ1-2; d_call: NA; v_call: TRBV6-5; cdr3_aa: CASGRGSGGHYGYTF; cdr3_nt: TGTGCCAGCGGGCGGGGCTCCGGGGGACACTATGGCTACACCTTC
clone_size: NA; j_call: TRBJ2-1; d_call: NA; v_call: TRBV6-1; cdr3_aa: CASSGTDNEQFF; cdr3_nt: TGTGCCAGCAGTGGGACGGACAATGAGCAGTTCTTC
clone_size: once; j_call: TRBJ1-1; d_call: NA; v_call: TRBV5-4; cdr3_aa: CASSRERAGTEAFF; cdr3_nt: TGTGCCAGCAGCCGGGAAAGGGCGGGGACTGAAGCTTTCTTT
clone_size: NA; j_call: TRBJ2-7; d_call: TRBD2; v_call: TRBV6-5; cdr3_aa: CASSYSGGSYEQYF; cdr3_nt: TGTGCCAGCAGTTACTCGGGGGGGTCCTACGAGCAGTACTTC
clone_size: NA; j_call: TRBJ2-7; d_call: TRBD2; v_call: TRBV11-3; cdr3_aa: CASSLGTSYEQYF; cdr3_nt: TGTGCCAGCAGCCTAGGGACTAGCTACGAGCAGTACTTC
clone_size: NA; j_call: TRBJ1-3; d_call: TRBD1; v_call: TRBV7-9; cdr3_aa: CASSDRVRSGNTIYF; cdr3_nt: TGTGCCAGCAGCGACAGGGTCCGCTCTGGAAACACCATATATTTT
clone_size: NA; j_call: TRBJ2-6; d_call: TRBD1; v_call: TRBV7-6; cdr3_aa: CASSIGTGDSGANVLTF; cdr3_nt: TGTGCCAGCAGCATTGGGACAGGAGACTCTGGGGCCAACGTCCTGACTTTC
clone_size: NA; j_call: TRBJ1-4; d_call: TRBD1; v_call: TRBV7-9; cdr3_aa: CASSADRGLGEKLFF; cdr3_nt: TGTGCCAGCAGCGCCGACAGGGGTTTAGGGGAAAAACTGTTTTTT
clone_size: NA; j_call: TRBJ1-1; d_call: NA; v_call: TRBV18; cdr3_aa: CASSPAVTDGAFF; cdr3_nt: TGTGCCAGCTCACCGGCGGTGACAGATGGAGCTTTCTTT
clone_size: NA; j_call: TRBJ2-1; d_call: NA; v_call: TRBV5-1; cdr3_aa: CASSADLEGEFF; cdr3_nt: TGCGCCAGCAGCGCGGACTTGGAAGGGGAGTTCTTC
clone_size: NA; j_call: TRBJ1-1; d_call: NA; v_call: TRBV27; cdr3_aa: CASSLFAGATEAFF; cdr3_nt: TGTGCCAGCAGTTTATTCGCAGGGGCCACTGAAGCTTTCTTT
clone_size: NA; j_call: TRBJ2-3; d_call: TRBD2; v_call: TRBV5-1; cdr3_aa: CASSPGTSGLTDTQYF; cdr3_nt: TGCGCCAGCAGCCCCGGGACTAGCGGCCTCACAGATACGCAGTATTTT
clone_size: NA; j_call: TRBJ2-7; d_call: TRBD2; v_call: TRBV9; cdr3_aa: CASSVASGLNYEQYF; cdr3_nt: TGTGCCAGCAGCGTAGCTAGCGGGTTAAACTACGAGCAGTACTTC
clone_size: once; j_call: TRBJ1-2; d_call: NA; v_call: TRBV7-9; cdr3_aa: CASSRILEEGYTF; cdr3_nt: TGTGCCAGCAGCCGAATTCTAGAGGAAGGCTACACCTTC
clone_size: NA; j_call: TRBJ2-7; d_call: NA; v_call: TRBV2; cdr3_aa: CASRGTTEQYF; cdr3_nt: TGTGCCAGCAGGGGGACAACTGAGCAGTACTTC
clone_size: NA; j_call: TRBJ1-1; d_call: NA; v_call: TRBV9; cdr3_aa: CASSVTGTGNTEAFF; cdr3_nt: TGTGCCAGCAGCGTTACCGGGACGGGGAACACTGAAGCTTTCTTT
clone_size: NA; j_call: TRBJ1-2; d_call: NA; v_call: TRBV4-1; cdr3_aa: CASSPEGKASRGYGYTF; cdr3_nt: TGCGCCAGCAGCCCAGAAGGAAAGGCCAGCCGCGGGTATGGCTACACCTTC
clone_size: few; j_call: TRBJ2-3; d_call: NA; v_call: TRBV2; cdr3_aa: CASSAPGDGGQYF; cdr3_nt: TGTGCCAGCAGCGCTCCGGGGGACGGTGGGCAGTATTTT
clone_size: once; j_call: TRBJ1-2; d_call: NA; v_call: TRBV6-1; cdr3_aa: CASSETGIYGYTF; cdr3_nt: TGTGCCAGCAGTGAAACTGGGATCTATGGCTACACCTTC
clone_size: NA; j_call: TRBJ2-7; d_call: NA; v_call: TRBV2; cdr3_aa: CASRFSSYEQYF; cdr3_nt: TGTGCCAGCAGGTTTAGCTCCTACGAGCAGTACTTC
clone_size: NA; j_call: TRBJ2-2; d_call: NA; v_call: TRBV5-1; cdr3_aa: CASSLGVQGNTGELFF; cdr3_nt: TGCGCCAGCAGCTTGGGTGTCCAGGGGAACACCGGGGAGCTGTTTTTT
clone_size: NA; j_call: TRBJ1-5; d_call: NA; v_call: TRBV6-6; cdr3_aa: CASSYGGAQPQHF; cdr3_nt: TGTGCCAGCAGTTACGGGGGGGCTCAGCCCCAGCATTTT
clone_size: NA; j_call: TRBJ2-7; d_call: NA; v_call: TRBV30; cdr3_aa: CAWSLTGTVAYEQYF; cdr3_nt: TGTGCCTGGAGCCTAACCGGGACCGTAGCCTACGAGCAGTACTTC
clone_size: NA; j_call: TRBJ2-7; d_call: TRBD1; v_call: TRBV14; cdr3_aa: CASSPYLGQGNEQYF; cdr3_nt: TGTGCCAGCAGCCCCTACTTGGGACAGGGGAACGAGCAGTACTTC
clone_size: NA; j_call: TRBJ1-6; d_call: TRBD1; v_call: TRBV11-2; cdr3_aa: CASRWDRSPNSPLHF; cdr3_nt: TGTGCCAGCAGGTGGGACAGAAGCCCTAATTCACCCCTCCACTTT
clone_size: NA; j_call: TRBJ1-1; d_call: NA; v_call: TRBV5-6; cdr3_aa: CASSGLALNTEAFF; cdr3_nt: TGTGCCAGCAGCGGATTGGCCCTGAACACTGAAGCTTTCTTT
clone_size: once; j_call: TRBJ1-4; d_call: NA; v_call: TRBV6-1; cdr3_aa: CASSEAWGEATNEKLFF; cdr3_nt: TGTGCCAGCAGTGAAGCGTGGGGAGAAGCAACTAATGAAAAACTGTTTTTT
clone_size: NA; j_call: TRBJ1-2; d_call: TRBD1; v_call: TRBV10-2; cdr3_aa: CASSESTIGQGSYGYTF; cdr3_nt: TGCGCCAGCAGTGAGTCGACTATAGGACAGGGGAGCTATGGCTACACCTTC
clone_size: NA; j_call: TRBJ1-2; d_call: NA; v_call: TRBV6-6; cdr3_aa: CASSSYLTGTGYTF; cdr3_nt: TGTGCCAGCAGTTCCTATCTAACAGGGACTGGCTACACCTTC
clone_size: NA; j_call: TRBJ2-3; d_call: TRBD1; v_call: TRBV4-3; cdr3_aa: CASSQEPGVTGVGF; cdr3_nt: TGCGCCAGCAGCCAAGAACCCGGTGTGACAGGGGTGGGCTTT
clone_size: NA; j_call: TRBJ1-2; d_call: NA; v_call: TRBV7-8; cdr3_aa: CASSLGPIYGYTF; cdr3_nt: TGTGCCAGCAGCTTAGGACCAATCTATGGCTACACCTTC
clone_size: once; j_call: TRBJ2-1; d_call: TRBD2; v_call: TRBV7-6; cdr3_aa: CASSLNSGGAGHEQFF; cdr3_nt: TGTGCCAGCAGCTTGAACAGCGGGGGGGCCGGTCATGAGCAGTTCTTC